The T cell receptor beta chain described here comes from a study of blood T cells in healthy people across ages. Notes on the study in general: One million T cells yielded diversity estimates that were considered underestimates. Strong correlation linked observed beta diversity and percent naive T cells.

Next came a second PCR, run for about 7 to 12 cycles, which used a sample-barcoded 5' primer along with a J-beta primer mix. MiXCR, applied by TCRdb to the 5' RACE reads, yields one record per CDR3 protein. The sample has approximately 730,000 distinct CDR3 sequences, about 48% seen once. With regard to this clonotype: What it binds is unknown.

CDR3 length: 14 amino acids. CDR1 and CDR2 from the germline V gene are SGHRS and YFSETQ. Trimming removed 1 base from V and 7 bases from J; junction bases left unmatched: 4. The TCR sequence derives from a man of 80 years or more in good health. This rearrangement joins TRBV5-1 to TRBJ2-1; 8 bases match TRBD2. The sample was blood. CDR3 amino acids: CASSLYSGANEQFF. The DNA of the CDR3 is TGCGCCAGCAGCTTGTATAGCGGGGCAAATGAGCAGTTCTTC.